The clone carrying this T cell receptor (beta chain) was counted between two and nine times. What it binds is unknown. V lost 0 bases to trimming and J lost 3 bases, with 10 bases between them. The CDR3 sequence is 15 residues long. Germline-derived CDR1 and CDR2 are SGDLS and YYNGEE. The sample comes from a study of CD8 T cells in ankylosing spondylitis. Regarding the study as a whole: Reported data indicate significant enrichment of disease-linked clones within matched ankylosing spondylitis synovial fluid. Typical of ankylosing spondylitis blood, it appeared, was a TCR beta motif of 7 or 8 highly homologous variants.

Quantitative 5'-RACE with molecular barcodes produced the TCR beta libraries. A single record per CDR3 protein comes from TCRdb applying MiXCR to the 5' RACE reads. Found here are about 390,000 distinct CDR3 sequences, about a fifth of them singletons; the top ten hold 15% to 20%. The TCR originated in a male donor with ankylosing spondylitis. V gene TRBV9 combines with J gene TRBJ2-1; D perhaps matches TRBD2 (6 bases). The sample comprised blood, either unsorted or a sorted T cell fraction (not recorded which). This chain's CDR3 is CASSVAGSNYNEQFF. The CDR3 DNA sequence: TGTGCCAGCAGCGTAGCCGGGAGTAACTACAATGAGCAGTTCTTC.